Below, 10 T cell receptor beta chains from the same sample are listed, as sequenced in a study of T-cell memory formation after mild COVID-19. TCRdb processed the 5' RACE reads anew with MiXCR; each CDR3 protein has one entry. The data contain about 400,000 distinct CDR3 sequences, more than 15% of them seen just once; the ten biggest clones take up 20% to 25%. The sequencing sample was made of PBMCs or a T cell subset sorted from them (not recorded which). These TCRs come from a man aged 18 to 30 who had mild COVID-19 (a few samples of this study predate the infection). Cell type and time point are not known.

The rearrangement joins TRBV5-6 to TRBJ2-4; D is ambiguous. Germline loops: CDR1 SGHDT, CDR2 YYEEEE. Trimming stripped 2 bases from V and 0 bases from J, with 6 bases between. The CDR3 is 14 amino acids. For the CDR3, the DNA is TGTGCCAGCAGCTTCAGGCCAGCCAAAAACATTCAGTACTTC. The encoded protein is CASSFRPAKNIQYF.

CDR3 region: CASSLPRDNTGELFF. CDR3 coding DNA: TGTGCCAGCAGCTTACCCCGGGACAACACCGGGGAGCTGTTTTTT. The chain is built from TRBV11-1 and TRBJ2-2; the D gene could be TRBD1 or TRBD2 (5 bases each). The V gene's germline CDR1 is SGHAT and CDR2 FQDESV (reference sequence). The CDR3 sequence is 15 residues long. The germline V and J ends were trimmed by 2 bases and 2 bases, with 9 bases remaining between them.

This clonotype was seen at least ten times. The J gene is TRBJ2-3, the V gene TRBV7-2; TRBD1 might be the D (5 bases). The CDR3 spans 14 residues. Germline lookup yields CDR1 SGHTA and CDR2 FQGNSA. Trimming took 5 bases from V and 6 from J, leaving 15 bases between them. The CDR3, as DNA: TGTGCCAGCAGCGCACGACAGTTTCCTGATACGCAGTATTTT. As protein: CASSARQFPDTQYF.

This chain links TRBV29-1 with TRBJ2-3; 8 bases align to TRBD2. This CDR3 contains 15 residues. The germline V gene has CDR1 SQVTM and CDR2 ANQGSEA. V shed 4 bases and J 2 bases; nucleotides not matched to a gene: 8. In nucleotides, the CDR3 is TGCAGCGTTGGGAAACGGGGGGGCGACACAGATACGCAGTATTTT. Its translation: CSVGKRGGDTDTQYF.

About this clonotype: A single base separates this from a much larger clone, so it may be a read error. The chain links TRBV27 to TRBJ1-6; D is uncertain. Germline V gene lookup returns CDR1 MNHEY and CDR2 SMNVEV (reference sequence). The CDR3 is 14 residues long. The CDR3 loop is CASSLSGPGSHLHF. In DNA, the CDR3 is TGTGCCAGCAGTTTATCGGGCCCAGGTTCACACCTCCACTTT.

This clonotype was detected a few times. The chain carries TRBV24-1 and TRBJ2-3; 13 nucleotides line up with TRBD2. The CDR3 totals 17 residues. The V segment lost 0 bases and the J segment 6 bases; nucleotides outside the gene matches: 5. Germline CDR1 KGHDR, CDR2 SFDVKD. The DNA of the CDR3 is TGTGCCACCAGTGATTTGCCGACTAGCGGGGGGAGTGATACGCAGTATTTT. It specifies CATSDLPTSGGSDTQYF.

The CDR3 nucleotides read TGTGCCACCAACCTCGCGGGCACAGATACGCAGTATTTT. It is translated as CATNLAGTDTQYF. This chain links TRBV11-2 with TRBJ2-3; D unclear. The V end lost 10 bases, the J end lost 1 base, and 12 bases lay between the germline ends. CDR1 and CDR2 (germline): SGHAT, FQNNGV. The CDR3 runs 13 residues.

This clonotype appeared a few times. The chain joins TRBV10-3 to TRBJ1-5, with a weak D call TRBD1 (6 bases). V was cut by 1 base and J by 3 bases, with 10 bases left in between. The CDR3 runs 15 residues. CDR1 is ENHRY and CDR2 is SYGVKD in the germline V gene. CDR3 sequence: CAISEFTGFNQPQHF. The CDR3 nucleotides are TGTGCCATCAGTGAGTTCACAGGGTTCAATCAGCCCCAGCATTTT.

The rearrangement joins TRBV7-2 to TRBJ2-5; 7 nucleotides line up with TRBD1. This CDR3 has 15 residues. Germline CDR1 SGHTA, CDR2 FQGNSA. The CDR3 region is CASCRRADRWETQYF. The CDR3 coding sequence is TGTGCTAGCTGCCGTCGGGCGGACAGGTGGGAGACCCAGTACTTC.

This clonotype was counted at least ten times. The CDR3 DNA reads as TGTGCCATCGGTAGCGGGGACAGCACAGATACGCAGTATTTT. As protein: CAIGSGDSTDTQYF. The V gene is TRBV10-3, the J gene TRBJ2-3, with 8 nucleotides matching TRBD2. From germline, CDR1 is ENHRY and CDR2 SYGVKD. V shed 8 bases, J shed 0 bases, and the junction held 4 bases outside the gene matches. The CDR3 spans 14 residues.